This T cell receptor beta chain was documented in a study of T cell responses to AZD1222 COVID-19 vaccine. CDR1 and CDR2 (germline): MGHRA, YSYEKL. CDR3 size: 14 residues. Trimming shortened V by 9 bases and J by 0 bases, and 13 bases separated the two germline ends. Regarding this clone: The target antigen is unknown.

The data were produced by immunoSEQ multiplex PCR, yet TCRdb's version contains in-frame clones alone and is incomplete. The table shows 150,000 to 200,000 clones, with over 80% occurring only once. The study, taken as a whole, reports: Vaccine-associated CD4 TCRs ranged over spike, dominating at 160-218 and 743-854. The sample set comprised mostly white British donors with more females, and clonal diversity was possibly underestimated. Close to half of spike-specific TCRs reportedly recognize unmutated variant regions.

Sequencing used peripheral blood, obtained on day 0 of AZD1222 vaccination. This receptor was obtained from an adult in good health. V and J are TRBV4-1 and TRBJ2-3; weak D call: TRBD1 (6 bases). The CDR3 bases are TGCGCCAGTTGCAGGGACACCAGCACAGATACGCAGTATTTT. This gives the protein CASCRDTSTDTQYF.